This TCR beta chain was recorded in a study of OX40 agonist ivuxolimab in advanced cancers. About the research overall: Past anti-PD-1, anti-PD-L1 or anti-CTLA-4 therapy was accepted, and 40% had received some.

General study findings and limits: There were also nonresponders showing low normalized T-cell clonal expansion.

The data were produced by immunoSEQ multiplex PCR, yet TCRdb's version contains in-frame clones alone and is incomplete. Of 80,000 to 100,000 clones in the sample, approximately 88% are singletons; the top ten hold over 0.4%. Regarding this clone: The target antigen is unknown.

Germline V gene sequence: CDR1 SGHRS, CDR2 YFSETQ. V was clipped by 4 bases and J by 1 base, with 7 bases between them. This CDR3 spans 13 amino acids. The clonotype was recovered from an adult with an advanced solid tumor such as melanoma, head and neck, liver or kidney cancer. The starting material was CD4+ or CD8+ T cells sorted from blood, obtained in a trial of the OX40 agonist ivuxolimab. The V call is TRBV5-1, the J call TRBJ2-3; no clear D gene. The DNA for the CDR3 is TGCGCCAGCAGCGCCTCAGGCACAGATACGCAGTATTTT. Its translation: CASSASGTDTQYF.